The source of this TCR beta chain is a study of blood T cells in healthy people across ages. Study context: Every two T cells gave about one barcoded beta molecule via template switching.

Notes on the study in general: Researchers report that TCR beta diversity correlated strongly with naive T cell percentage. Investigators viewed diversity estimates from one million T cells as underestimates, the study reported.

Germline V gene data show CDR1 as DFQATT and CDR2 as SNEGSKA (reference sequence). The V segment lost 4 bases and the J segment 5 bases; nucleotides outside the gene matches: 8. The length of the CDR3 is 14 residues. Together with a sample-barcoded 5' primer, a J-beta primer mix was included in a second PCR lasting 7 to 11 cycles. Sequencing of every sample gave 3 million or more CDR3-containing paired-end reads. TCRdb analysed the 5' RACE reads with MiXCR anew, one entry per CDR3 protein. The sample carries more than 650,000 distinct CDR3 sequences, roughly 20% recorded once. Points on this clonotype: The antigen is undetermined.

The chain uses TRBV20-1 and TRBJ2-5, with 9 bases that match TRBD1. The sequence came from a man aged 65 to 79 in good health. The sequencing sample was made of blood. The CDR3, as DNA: TGCAGTGCTATCCACAGGGGGCGGATCGAGACCCAGTACTTC. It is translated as CSAIHRGRIETQYF.